Presented here are 32 T cell receptor beta chains from one specimen sequenced in a study of neurological immune-mediated disorders. TCRdb recomputed calls from the 5' RACE reads with MiXCR, one row per CDR3 protein. The table lists about 66,000 distinct CDR3 sequences, 3% to 3.5% of them singletons. The sample consisted of PBMCs. The receptors were sampled from a man aged 40-49 years with multiple sclerosis.

This clonotype was seen repeatedly, ten times or more. The genes are TRBV9 and TRBJ1-1, with no clear D. This CDR3 is built from 15 residues. Germline V CDR1 and CDR2: SGDLS, YYNGEE. Trimming pared 4 bases from V and 4 bases from J, leaving 17 bases between. The CDR3 region is CASSPDGQALTEAFF. CDR3 DNA sequence: TGTGCCAGCAGCCCCGATGGTCAGGCGCTCACTGAAGCTTTCTTT. The complete variable domain, with remaining parts taken from reference TRBV9 and TRBJ1-1, reads DSGVTQTPKHLITATGQRVTLRCSPRSGDLSVYWYQQSLDQGLQFLIQYYNGEERAKGNILERFSAQQFPDLHSELNLSSLELGDSALYFCASSPDGQALTEAFFGQGTRLTVV.

This chain uses TRBV6-4 with TRBJ2-3; no clear D. This CDR3 is built from 13 residues. Germline CDR1 MRHNA, CDR2 SNTAGT. Trimming removed 2 bases from V and 5 bases from J, with 8 bases in between. CDR3 protein: CASSDVWGDTQYF. The CDR3, as DNA: TGTGCCAGCAGTGACGTATGGGGAGATACGCAGTATTTT.

The sample holds many counts of this clonotype. The chain is built from TRBV24-1 and TRBJ2-3, with D perhaps matching TRBD1 or TRBD2 (6 bases each). This CDR3 is built from 16 residues. V lost 2 bases and J 3 bases, leaving 14 bases between the germline ends. Germline CDR1 reads KGHDR; CDR2 reads SFDVKD. This chain's CDR3 is CATSDSSGQGTDTQYF. The CDR3 DNA reads as TGTGCCACCAGTGATTCGAGCGGGCAGGGGACAGATACGCAGTATTTT.

This clonotype has a count of ten or more. V is TRBV7-2 and J is TRBJ2-7; D unresolved. The V and J ends lost 3 bases and 2 bases respectively, with 11 bases between them. In germline, CDR1 is SGHTA, CDR2 FQGNSA. This CDR3 spans 14 amino acids. The CDR3 loop is CASSFGRPPYEQYF. CDR3 nucleotides: TGTGCCAGCAGCTTCGGCAGGCCTCCCTACGAGCAGTACTTC. The variable domain in full, completed from reference TRBV7-2 and TRBJ2-7, reads GAGVSQSPSNKVTEKGKDVELRCDPISGHTALYWYRQSLGQGLEFLIYFQGNSAPDKSGLPSDRFSAERTGGSVSTLTIQRTQQEDSAVYLCASSFGRPPYEQYFGPGTRLTVT.

The sample holds many counts of this clonotype. In DNA, the CDR3 is TGTGCCAGCAGTTACTCGTTGCCCGAGGGTATACACAATGAGCAGTTCTTC. Translated, it gives CASSYSLPEGIHNEQFF. This chain uses TRBV6-6 with TRBJ2-1; D is perhaps TRBD2 (5 bases). Per germline, CDR1 MNHNY and CDR2 SVGAGI (reference sequence). V dropped 0 bases and J dropped 5 bases, with 17 bases sitting between them. The CDR3 runs 17 residues.

This clonotype was recorded many times. One end of the junction is discordant with germline, which a read error may explain. This chain uses TRBV29-1 with TRBJ2-7, with TRBD1 identical over 7 bases. CDR1 and CDR2 from the germline V gene are SQVTM and ANQGSEA. The CDR3 sequence is 9 residues long. The chain's CDR3 is CSSFGTVPF. The CDR3 DNA is TGCAGCTCTTTTGGGACAGTCCCGTTC.

This clonotype appeared many times. V and J are TRBV20-1 and TRBJ1-6; TRBD1 might be the D (6 bases). This CDR3 contains 14 residues. Trimming took off 7 bases at V and 14 bases at J, with 24 bases between the two ends. The V gene's germline CDR1 is DFQATT and CDR2 SNEGSKA (reference sequence). The CDR3 loop is CSVTGGVGEVTLHF. As DNA, the CDR3 is TGCAGTGTGACGGGGGGCGTGGGGGAAGTTACCCTCCACTTT.

There are many counts of this clonotype. The V call is TRBV7-9, the J call TRBJ2-7; D may match TRBD1 or TRBD2 (5 bases each). The CDR3 runs 13 residues. Trimming removed 8 bases at V and 6 bases at J, with 17 bases between. In germline, CDR1 is SEHNR, CDR2 FQNEAQ (reference sequence). Written as DNA, the CDR3 is TGTGCCAGCCGCCTCACCCCAGGGACCGAGCAGTACTTC. Translating it yields CASRLTPGTEQYF.

This clonotype was counted at least ten times. The rearrangement uses TRBV5-1 and TRBJ1-2; perhaps TRBD1 as D (6 bases). CDR1 is SGHRS and CDR2 is YFSETQ in the germline V gene. V dropped 0 bases and J dropped 7 bases, with 7 bases sitting between them. CDR3 size: 12 residues. CDR3 DNA: TGCGCCAGCAGCTTGGACAGGGTTGGCTACACCTTC. Its translation is CASSLDRVGYTF. Combining the CDR3 with reference TRBV5-1 and TRBJ1-2 gives the whole variable domain KAGVTQTPRYLIKTRGQQVTLSCSPISGHRSVSWYQQTPGQGLQFLFEYFSETQRNKGNFPGRFSGRQFSNSRSEMNVSTLELGDSALYLCASSLDRVGYTFGSGTRLTVV.

The rearrangement links TRBV11-3 to TRBJ1-1; 10 bases fit TRBD1. CDR1 is SGHNT, CDR2 YENEEA, per germline. The CDR3 spans 17 residues. Trimming removed 1 base from V and 0 bases from J; junction bases left unmatched: 5. CDR3 sequence reads: CASSLGGTGVVNTEAFF. CDR3 DNA sequence: TGTGCCAGCAGCTTAGGTGGGACAGGGGTCGTGAACACTGAAGCTTTCTTT.

This clonotype was seen many times. The chain is built from TRBV6-5 and TRBJ1-2, with D unresolved. The CDR3 runs 13 residues. Germline loops: CDR1 MNHEY, CDR2 SVGAGI. Trimming took off 2 bases at V and 2 bases at J, with 6 bases between the two ends. This chain's CDR3 is CASSYGENYGYTF. CDR3 bases: TGTGCCAGCAGTTACGGGGAAAACTATGGCTACACCTTC.

This clonotype turned up a few times. J is TRBJ1-2 and V is TRBV5-6; no firm D call. The germline CDR1 and CDR2 sequences are SGHDT and YYEEEE. CDR3 length equals 15 residues. The V and J ends lost 5 bases and 1 base respectively, with 15 bases between them. The CDR3 reads CASSFDARNNYGYTF. The CDR3 nucleotides read TGTGCCAGCAGTTTCGACGCGAGAAATAACTATGGCTACACCTTC.

This clonotype was picked up many times. This chain links TRBV20-1 with TRBJ2-1; 9 bases are shared with TRBD2. Germline-derived CDR1 and CDR2 are DFQATT and SNEGSKA (reference sequence). CDR3 length equals 15 residues. The trim removed 1 base at V and 3 bases at J, leaving 4 bases unmatched. The CDR3 loop is CSARGASGDYNEQFF. CDR3 bases: TGCAGTGCTAGAGGGGCTAGCGGGGACTACAATGAGCAGTTCTTC.

This clonotype was seen ten or more times. V and J are TRBV5-1 and TRBJ2-2, with 7 bases that match TRBD2. With V trimmed by 0 bases and J by 2 bases, 4 bases remained unmatched. The V gene's germline CDR1 is SGHRS and CDR2 YFSETQ. CDR3 length: 16 amino acids. The CDR3 spells CASSLELATNTGELFF. For the CDR3, the DNA is TGCGCCAGCAGCTTGGAACTAGCGACAAACACCGGGGAGCTGTTTTTT.

This clonotype was seen ten or more times. This chain links TRBV5-1 with TRBJ2-3; D gene unclear. V was clipped by 0 bases and J by 7 bases, with 12 bases between them. Germline-derived CDR1 and CDR2 are SGHRS and YFSETQ. The CDR3 length is 14 residues. The CDR3 region has the DNA TGCGCCAGCAGCTTGGCGAAGGCGGAGAATACGCAGTATTTT. Translated: CASSLAKAENTQYF.

This clonotype was recorded at least ten times. J is TRBJ2-3 and V is TRBV20-1, with D perhaps being TRBD1 or TRBD2 (7 bases each). Germline V gives CDR1 DFQATT, CDR2 SNEGSKA (reference sequence). V lost 2 bases to trimming and J lost 2 bases, with 23 bases between them. This CDR3 comprises 18 residues. The CDR3 region is CSARQIPGQGGFTDTQYF. CDR3 bases: TGCAGTGCTAGACAAATACCGGGTCAGGGGGGGTTCACAGATACGCAGTATTTT.

The sample holds many counts of this clonotype. The rearrangement links TRBV29-1 to TRBJ2-5, with D unclear. V shed 6 bases and J shed 4 bases, with 12 bases lying between them. CDR3 length: 12 amino acids. CDR1 is SQVTM and CDR2 is ANQGSEA in the germline V gene. The CDR3 is CSVPRMSETQYF. The DNA of the CDR3 is TGCAGCGTCCCCCGGATGTCAGAGACCCAGTACTTC.

This chain joins TRBV11-2 and TRBJ1-1; D gene unclear. This CDR3 region has 16 residues. Germline lookup yields CDR1 SGHAT and CDR2 FQNNGV. V dropped 6 bases and J dropped 3 bases, with 20 bases sitting between them. The CDR3 loop reads CASSLKPRTGDTEAFF. Here the CDR3 DNA reads TGTGCCAGCAGTCTGAAGCCACGAACGGGTGACACTGAAGCTTTCTTT.

This clonotype came up many times. This chain uses TRBV7-6 with TRBJ2-3; D gene uncertain. The V end was cut by 4 bases, the J end by 1 base, with 12 bases between. Germline values: CDR1 SGHVS, CDR2 FNYEAQ. The CDR3 sequence is 15 residues long. The CDR3 spells CASSSPADGTDTQYF. Written as DNA, the CDR3 is TGTGCCAGCAGCTCGCCAGCCGACGGCACAGATACGCAGTATTTT.

This clonotype has a count of ten or more. The J gene is TRBJ2-5, the V gene TRBV29-1; D may be TRBD1 (6 bases). The CDR3 length is 12 residues. Trimming took off 7 bases at V and 5 bases at J, with 14 bases between the two ends. Looked up from germline, CDR1 is SQVTM and CDR2 is ANQGSEA. The CDR3 DNA is TGCAGCGCCGGACAGACTCTGGAGACCCAGTACTTC. Translated, it gives CSAGQTLETQYF.

This clonotype was seen repeatedly, ten times or more. The genes are TRBV11-2 and TRBJ2-5; no clear D gene. With 6 bases removed from V and 2 bases from J, the gap between germline ends came to 16 bases. Germline CDR1 and CDR2: SGHAT and FQNNGV. CDR3 length: 15 residues. This CDR3 reads CASRINPTSQETQYF. In DNA form, the CDR3 reads TGTGCCAGCAGAATAAACCCGACATCACAAGAGACCCAGTACTTC. The variable domain in full, with the rest retrieved from reference TRBV11-2 and TRBJ2-5, is EAGVAQSPRYKIIEKRQSVAFWCNPISGHATLYWYQQILGQGPKLLIQFQNNGVVDDSQLPKDRFSAERLKGVDSTLKIQPAKLEDSAVYLCASRINPTSQETQYFGPGTRLLVL.

This clonotype was seen repeatedly, ten times or more. The chain combines TRBV5-1 with TRBJ2-1; 11 bases line up with TRBD2. J gave up 4 bases and V 3 bases, and 0 bases lay outside the gene matches. CDR1 is SGHRS and CDR2 is YFSETQ in the germline V gene. This CDR3 comprises 14 residues. CDR3 DNA sequence: TGCGCCAGCAGCTCTAGCGGGGGGTACAATGAGCAGTTCTTC. Translated: CASSSSGGYNEQFF.

The sample holds a few counts of this clonotype. V gene TRBV11-2 combines with J gene TRBJ2-2, with D unresolved. Germline CDR1 and CDR2: SGHAT and FQNNGV. With 0 bases removed from V and 6 bases from J, the gap between germline ends came to 11 bases. The CDR3 is 15 amino acids. CDR3 DNA sequence: TGTGCCAGCAGCTTAGAGGTGGTCCAGGCCGGGGAGCTGTTTTTT. Protein: CASSLEVVQAGELFF.

This clonotype was observed at least ten times. This chain links TRBV3-1 with TRBJ1-1; D is ambiguous. The germline V gene encodes CDR1 LGHDT and CDR2 YNNKEL (reference sequence). V was trimmed by 3 bases and J by 6 bases, leaving 11 bases between them. CDR3 size: 13 residues. The CDR3: CASSQVGLAEAFF. CDR3 nucleotides: TGTGCCAGCAGCCAGGTCGGGCTGGCTGAAGCTTTCTTT.

This clonotype was seen at least ten times. The V call is TRBV5-1, the J call TRBJ2-3, with TRBD1 identical over 10 bases. V was pared by 0 bases and J by 4 bases, with 2 bases of the junction left unmatched. The CDR3 runs to 15 residues. The germline CDR1 and CDR2 sequences are SGHRS and YFSETQ. The CDR3 protein is CASSLGDRGADTQYF. For the CDR3, the DNA is TGCGCCAGCAGCTTGGGGGACAGGGGAGCAGATACGCAGTATTTT.

Many counts were recorded for this clonotype. This rearrangement joins TRBV20-1 to TRBJ2-2; weak D call: TRBD1 (6 bases). The CDR3 runs 14 residues. Trimming removed 6 bases from V and 3 bases from J, with 14 bases in between. Looked up from germline, CDR1 is DFQATT and CDR2 is SNEGSKA (reference sequence). The DNA of the CDR3 is TGCAGTGCCCGCCCCACAGGGTACACCGGGGAGCTGTTTTTT. Translated, it gives CSARPTGYTGELFF.

This clonotype was detected a few times. The conserved final phenylalanine or tryptophan is absent from the CDR3, which likely points to a read error. The CDR3 nucleotides are TGTGCCAGCACAGCTAGCGGCGGCTACGAGCAGTACAAC. Translating gives CASTASGGYEQYN. V usage is TRBV2 and J usage is TRBJ2-7, with 7 bases aligning to TRBD2. V lost 7 bases, J lost 3 bases, and 6 bases stayed unmatched. CDR3 length: 13 amino acids. CDR1 and CDR2 (germline): SNHLY, FYNNEI.

This clonotype has at least ten counts. The chain couples TRBV29-1 to TRBJ1-1; D might be TRBD1 (5 bases). V gave up 7 bases and J gave up 0 bases, with 6 bases separating them. The CDR3 is made up of 11 amino acids. Per germline, CDR1 SQVTM and CDR2 ANQGSEA. CDR3 nucleotides: TGCAGCGCCAGGGTGAACACTGAAGCTTTCTTT. Residues: CSARVNTEAFF.

This clonotype occurred many times. The CDR3 bases are TGTGCCAGCAGGCGAGCTGGGGGCAGGAGGACTGAAGCTTTCTTT. Residues: CASRRAGGRRTEAFF. V gene TRBV6-5 combines with J gene TRBJ1-1, with a weak D call TRBD1 (6 bases). V lost 6 bases and J lost 5, with 19 bases in between. The germline CDR1 and CDR2 sequences are MNHEY and SVGAGI. The CDR3 length is 15 residues.

This clonotype was counted at least ten times. The rearrangement joins TRBV18 to TRBJ2-1; 7 positions agree with TRBD2. The CDR3 spans 16 residues. The junction had 7 bases not matched to a gene; V was cut back by 3 bases and J by 2 bases. Germline V gene sequence: CDR1 KGHSH, CDR2 LQKENI. CDR3 protein: CASSPLEGGTYNEQFF. CDR3 sequence (DNA): TGTGCCAGCTCACCCCTCGAGGGAGGGACCTACAATGAGCAGTTCTTC.

This clonotype was counted at least ten times. The chain recombines TRBV7-8 with TRBJ1-4, with D possibly matching TRBD1 (5 bases). In germline, CDR1 is SGHVS, CDR2 FQNEAQ. The CDR3 covers 16 residues. Trimming shortened V by 5 bases and J by 8 bases, and 21 bases separated the two germline ends. As DNA, the CDR3 is TGTGCCAGCAGCGTCGGACTTGCCGCAGGGCTCGAAAAACTGTTTTTT. Amino acid sequence: CASSVGLAAGLEKLFF. Supplemented by reference TRBV7-8 and TRBJ1-4, the full variable domain reads GAGVSQSPRYKVAKRGQDVALRCDPISGHVSLFWYQQALGQGPEFLTYFQNEAQLDKSGLPSDRFFAERPEGSVSTLKIQRTQQEDSAVYLCASSVGLAAGLEKLFFGSGTQLSVL.

This clonotype has a count of ten or more. The V gene is TRBV5-1, the J gene TRBJ2-5; D is unclear. The CDR3 consists of 8 residues. V was pared by 2 bases and J by 13 bases, with 3 bases between. CDR1 and CDR2 (germline): SGHRS, YFSETQ. In DNA form, the CDR3 reads TGCGCCAGCAGCTTCCCGTACTTC. Its translation: CASSFPYF.